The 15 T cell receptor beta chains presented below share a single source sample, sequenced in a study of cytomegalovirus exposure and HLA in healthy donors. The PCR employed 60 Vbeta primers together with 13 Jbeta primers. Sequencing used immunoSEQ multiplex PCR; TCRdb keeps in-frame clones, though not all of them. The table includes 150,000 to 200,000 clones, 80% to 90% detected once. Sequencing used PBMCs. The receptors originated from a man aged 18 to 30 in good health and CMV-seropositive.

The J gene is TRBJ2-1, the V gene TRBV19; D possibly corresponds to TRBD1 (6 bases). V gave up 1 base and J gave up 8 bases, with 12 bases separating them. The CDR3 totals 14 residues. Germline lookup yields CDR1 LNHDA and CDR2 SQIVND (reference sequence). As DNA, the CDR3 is TGTGCCAGTAGTATAGTTAATAAGGGGGATGAGCAGTTCTTC. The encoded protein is CASSIVNKGDEQFF.

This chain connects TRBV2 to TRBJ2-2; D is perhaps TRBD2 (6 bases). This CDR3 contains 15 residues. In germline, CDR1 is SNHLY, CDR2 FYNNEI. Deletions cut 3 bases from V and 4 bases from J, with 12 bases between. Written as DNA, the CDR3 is TGTGCCAGCAGTGATGAAGTAGCGGTCACCGGGGAGCTGTTTTTT. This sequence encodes CASSDEVAVTGELFF.

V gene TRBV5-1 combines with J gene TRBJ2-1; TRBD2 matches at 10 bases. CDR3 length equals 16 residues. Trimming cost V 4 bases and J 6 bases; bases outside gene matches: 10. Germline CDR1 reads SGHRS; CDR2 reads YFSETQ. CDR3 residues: CASSPLLAGLGNEQFF. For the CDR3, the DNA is TGCGCCAGCAGCCCCCTACTAGCGGGGCTCGGCAATGAGCAGTTCTTC.

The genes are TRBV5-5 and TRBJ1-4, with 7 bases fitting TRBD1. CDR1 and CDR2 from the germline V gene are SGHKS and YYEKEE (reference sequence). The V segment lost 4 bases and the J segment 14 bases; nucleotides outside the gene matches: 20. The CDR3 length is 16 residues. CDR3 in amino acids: CASSAWTGPESDRLFF. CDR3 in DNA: TGTGCCAGCAGCGCATGGACAGGCCCAGAGTCGGATCGGCTGTTTTTT.

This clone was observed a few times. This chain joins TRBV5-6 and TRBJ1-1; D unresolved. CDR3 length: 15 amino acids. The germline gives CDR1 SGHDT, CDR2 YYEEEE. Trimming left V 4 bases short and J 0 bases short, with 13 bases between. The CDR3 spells CASSNVSLMNTEAFF. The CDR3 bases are TGTGCCAGCAGCAATGTTAGCCTCATGAACACTGAAGCTTTCTTT.

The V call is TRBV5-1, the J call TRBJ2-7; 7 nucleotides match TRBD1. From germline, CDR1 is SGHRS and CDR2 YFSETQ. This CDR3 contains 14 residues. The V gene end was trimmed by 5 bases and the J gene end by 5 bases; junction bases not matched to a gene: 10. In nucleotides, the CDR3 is TGCGCCAGCAGTCCTCCGACAGGGATGGACGAGCAGTACTTC. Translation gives CASSPPTGMDEQYF.

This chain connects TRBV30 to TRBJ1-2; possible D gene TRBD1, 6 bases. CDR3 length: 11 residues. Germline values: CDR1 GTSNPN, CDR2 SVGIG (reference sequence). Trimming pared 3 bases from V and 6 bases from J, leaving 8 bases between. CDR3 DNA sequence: TGTGCCTGGAGACAGGGTGATGGCTACACCTTC. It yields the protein CAWRQGDGYTF.

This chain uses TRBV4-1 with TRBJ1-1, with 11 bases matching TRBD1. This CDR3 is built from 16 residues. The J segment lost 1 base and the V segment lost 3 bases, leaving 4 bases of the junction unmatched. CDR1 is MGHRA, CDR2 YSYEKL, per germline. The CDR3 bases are TGCGCCAGCAGCCAGCGGACAGGGGGCTCGAACACTGAAGCTTTCTTT. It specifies CASSQRTGGSNTEAFF.

This chain's CDR3 is CASSSLRTFNYGYTF. CDR3 bases: TGTGCCAGCAGTTCGCTTAGAACGTTCAACTATGGCTACACCTTC. This chain links TRBV27 with TRBJ1-2; D call uncertain. This CDR3 is 15 amino acids long. CDR1 is MNHEY and CDR2 is SMNVEV in the germline V gene (reference sequence). V was trimmed by 4 bases and J by 2 bases, leaving 14 bases between them.

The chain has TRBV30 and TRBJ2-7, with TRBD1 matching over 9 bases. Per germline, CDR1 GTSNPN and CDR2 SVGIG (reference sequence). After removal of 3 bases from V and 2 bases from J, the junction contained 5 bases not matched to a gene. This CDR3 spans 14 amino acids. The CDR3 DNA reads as TGTGCCTGGAGGTGGACAGGGGCCCCCTACGAGCAGTACTTC. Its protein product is CAWRWTGAPYEQYF. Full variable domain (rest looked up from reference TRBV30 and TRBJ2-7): SQTIHQWPATLVQPVGSPLSLECTVEGTSNPNLYWYRQAAGRGLQLLFYSVGIGQISSEVPQNLSASRPQDRQFILSSKKLLLSDSGFYLCAWRWTGAPYEQYFGPGTRLTVT.

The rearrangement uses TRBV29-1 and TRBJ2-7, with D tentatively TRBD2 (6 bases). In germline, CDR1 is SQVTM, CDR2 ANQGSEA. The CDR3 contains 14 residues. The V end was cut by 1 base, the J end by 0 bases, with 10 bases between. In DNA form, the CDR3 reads TGCAGCGTTGAAGGCTACGGGAGCTCCTACGAGCAGTACTTC. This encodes CSVEGYGSSYEQYF.

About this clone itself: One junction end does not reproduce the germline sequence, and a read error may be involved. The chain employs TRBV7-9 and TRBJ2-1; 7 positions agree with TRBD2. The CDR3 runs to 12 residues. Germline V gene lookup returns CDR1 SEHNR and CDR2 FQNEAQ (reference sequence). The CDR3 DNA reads TGTTCCAGCAGCTTAGGAGCGGGGGAGCAGTTCTTC. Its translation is CSSSLGAGEQFF.

CDR3 sequence reads: CASENSYNEQFF. The CDR3 DNA follows: TGTGCCAGCGAGAACTCCTACAATGAGCAGTTCTTC. The chain couples TRBV7-6 to TRBJ2-1; D gene uncertain. The CDR3 consists of 12 residues. V gave up 8 bases and J gave up 0 bases, with 5 bases separating them. CDR1 and CDR2 from the germline V gene are SGHVS and FNYEAQ.

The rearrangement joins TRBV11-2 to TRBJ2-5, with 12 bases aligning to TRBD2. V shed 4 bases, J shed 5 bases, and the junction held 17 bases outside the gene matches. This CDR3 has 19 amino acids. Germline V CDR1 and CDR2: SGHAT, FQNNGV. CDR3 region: CASSSDRASGGAWVETQYF. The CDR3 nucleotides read TGTGCCAGCAGCTCAGATAGGGCTAGCGGGGGGGCTTGGGTGGAGACCCAGTACTTC. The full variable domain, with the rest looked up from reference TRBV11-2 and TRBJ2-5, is EAGVAQSPRYKIIEKRQSVAFWCNPISGHATLYWYQQILGQGPKLLIQFQNNGVVDDSQLPKDRFSAERLKGVDSTLKIQPAKLEDSAVYLCASSSDRASGGAWVETQYFGPGTRLLVL.

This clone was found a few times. The CDR3 loop reads CASSEGGQGRGNTIYF. CDR3 nucleotides: TGTGCCAGCAGTGAGGGCGGACAGGGGAGAGGAAACACCATATATTTT. The chain uses TRBV6-1 and TRBJ1-3; 9 nucleotides align to TRBD1. V was clipped by 3 bases and J by 4 bases; unmatched bases: 7. The germline V gene encodes CDR1 MNHNS and CDR2 SASEGT. The CDR3 is 16 residues long.